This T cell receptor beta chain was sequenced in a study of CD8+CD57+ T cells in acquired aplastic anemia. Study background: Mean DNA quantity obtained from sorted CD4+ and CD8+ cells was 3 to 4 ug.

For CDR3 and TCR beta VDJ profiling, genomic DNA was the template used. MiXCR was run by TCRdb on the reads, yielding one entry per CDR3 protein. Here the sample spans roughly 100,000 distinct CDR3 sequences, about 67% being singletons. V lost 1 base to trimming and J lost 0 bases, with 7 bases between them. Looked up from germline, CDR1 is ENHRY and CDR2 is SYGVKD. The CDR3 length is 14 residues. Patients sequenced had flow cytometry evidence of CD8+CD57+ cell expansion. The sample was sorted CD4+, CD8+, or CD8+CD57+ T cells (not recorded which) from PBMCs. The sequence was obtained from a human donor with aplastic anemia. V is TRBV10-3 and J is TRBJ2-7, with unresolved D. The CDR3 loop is CAISELESSYEQYF. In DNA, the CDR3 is TGTGCCATCAGTGAGTTAGAGAGCTCCTACGAGCAGTACTTC.